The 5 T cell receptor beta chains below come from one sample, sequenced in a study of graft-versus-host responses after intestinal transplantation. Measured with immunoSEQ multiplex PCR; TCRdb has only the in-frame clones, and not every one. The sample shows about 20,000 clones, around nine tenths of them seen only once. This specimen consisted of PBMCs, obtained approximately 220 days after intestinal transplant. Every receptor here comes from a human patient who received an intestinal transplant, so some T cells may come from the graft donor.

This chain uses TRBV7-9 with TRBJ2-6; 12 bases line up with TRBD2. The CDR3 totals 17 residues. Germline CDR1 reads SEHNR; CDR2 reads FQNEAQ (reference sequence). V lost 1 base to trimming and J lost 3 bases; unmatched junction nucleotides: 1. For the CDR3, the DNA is TGTGCCAGCAGCTTAGTGACTAGCGGGGGTGGGGCCAACGTCCTGACTTTC. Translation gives CASSLVTSGGGANVLTF.

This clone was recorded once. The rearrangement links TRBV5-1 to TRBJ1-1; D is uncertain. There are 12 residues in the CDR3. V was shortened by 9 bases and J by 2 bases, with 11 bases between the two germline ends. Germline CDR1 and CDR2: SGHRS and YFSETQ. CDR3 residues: CANRGQNTEAFF. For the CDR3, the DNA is TGCGCCAACCGGGGTCAAAACACTGAAGCTTTCTTT.

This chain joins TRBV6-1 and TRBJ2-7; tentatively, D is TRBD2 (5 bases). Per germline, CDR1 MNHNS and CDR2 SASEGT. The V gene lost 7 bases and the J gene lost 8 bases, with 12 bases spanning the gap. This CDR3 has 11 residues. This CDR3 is CASKSRDKQYF. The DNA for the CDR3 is TGTGCCAGCAAAAGCCGGGATAAGCAGTACTTC.

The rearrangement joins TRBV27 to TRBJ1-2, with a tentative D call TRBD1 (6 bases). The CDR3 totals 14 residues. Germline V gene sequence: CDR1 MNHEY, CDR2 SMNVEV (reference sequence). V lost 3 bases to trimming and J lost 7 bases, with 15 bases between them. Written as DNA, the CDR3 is TGTGCCAGCAGTTTTACAGGGCCTGGGGCTGGCTACACCTTC. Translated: CASSFTGPGAGYTF.

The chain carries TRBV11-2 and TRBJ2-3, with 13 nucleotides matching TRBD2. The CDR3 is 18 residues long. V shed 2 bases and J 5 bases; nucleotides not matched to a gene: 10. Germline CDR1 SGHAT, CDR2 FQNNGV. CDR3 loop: CASSLLRTSGGLGDTQYF. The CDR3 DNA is TGTGCCAGCAGCTTATTAAGGACTAGCGGGGGATTGGGAGATACGCAGTATTTT.